What follows describes a single T cell receptor beta chain. The CDR3 consists of 13 residues. V dropped 6 bases and J dropped 1; count of bases not matched to a gene: 4. From germline, CDR1 is SQVTM and CDR2 ANQGSEA. Original data processing: Amplification of reference gene primers provided the estimated nucleated cell counts. Assay used: immunoSEQ multiplex PCR; TCRdb lists only in-frame clones, some missing. The V and J calls and the clone size are those of that table, but D and trimming were determined from the DNA. This table has a few hundred thousand clones, 86% appearing once. The entry originates in a study of blood T cell repertoires in COVID-19.

The rearrangement links TRBV29-1 to TRBJ2-7, with 9 bases lining up with TRBD2. The sequenced material came from peripheral blood. This TCR came from a man aged 40-49 years who had recovered from COVID-19. CDR3 amino acids: CSVSTSGSYEQYF. The CDR3 DNA reads as TGCAGCGTCTCGACTAGCGGATCCTACGAGCAGTACTTC.